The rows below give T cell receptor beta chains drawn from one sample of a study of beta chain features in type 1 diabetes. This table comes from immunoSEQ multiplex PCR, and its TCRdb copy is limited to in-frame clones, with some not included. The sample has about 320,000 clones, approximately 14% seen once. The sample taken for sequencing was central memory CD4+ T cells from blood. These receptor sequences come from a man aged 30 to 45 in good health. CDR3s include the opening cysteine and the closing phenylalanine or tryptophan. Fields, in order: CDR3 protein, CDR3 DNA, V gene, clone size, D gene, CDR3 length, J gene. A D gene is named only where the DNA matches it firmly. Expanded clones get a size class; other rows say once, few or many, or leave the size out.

CDR3aa: CASAILNSGANVLTF
CDR3nt: TGTGCTAGTGCGATTTTAAACTCTGGGGCCAACGTCCTGACTTTC
v_gene: TRBV12-5
abundance: -
d_gene: -
len: 15
j_gene: TRBJ2-6

CDR3aa: CASSLVGGAGEETQYF
CDR3nt: TGTGCCAGCAGCTTAGTAGGGGGGGCAGGGGAAGAGACCCAGTACTTC
v_gene: TRBV7-2
abundance: few
d_gene: -
len: 16
j_gene: TRBJ2-5

CDR3aa: CASSQGVWETQYF
CDR3nt: TGTGCCAGCAGCCAGGGGGTTTGGGAGACCCAGTACTTC
v_gene: TRBV6-6
abundance: few
d_gene: TRBD1
len: 13
j_gene: TRBJ2-5

CDR3aa: CASSSLTGPQETQYF
CDR3nt: TGTGCCAGCAGCTCATTGACCGGCCCCCAAGAGACCCAGTACTTC
v_gene: TRBV11-2
abundance: few
d_gene: -
len: 15
j_gene: TRBJ2-5

CDR3aa: CASSSPGTGSTDTQYF
CDR3nt: TGTGCCAGCAGCTCCCCCGGGACAGGGAGCACAGATACGCAGTATTTT
v_gene: TRBV9
abundance: -
d_gene: TRBD1
len: 16
j_gene: TRBJ2-3

CDR3aa: CASSPSSRQAANYGYTF
CDR3nt: TGTGCCAGCAGTCCATCATCCCGACAGGCAGCTAACTATGGCTACACCTTC
v_gene: TRBV2
abundance: few
d_gene: -
len: 17
j_gene: TRBJ1-2

CDR3aa: CASSLGSGRTDTQYF
CDR3nt: TGCGCCAGCAGCTTAGGTAGCGGGCGCACAGATACGCAGTATTTT
v_gene: TRBV5-1
abundance: -
d_gene: TRBD2
len: 15
j_gene: TRBJ2-3

CDR3aa: CASSADKNTEAFF
CDR3nt: TGTGCCAGCAGCGCGGACAAGAACACTGAAGCTTTCTTT
v_gene: TRBV7-3
abundance: -
d_gene: -
len: 13
j_gene: TRBJ1-1

CDR3aa: CASSEDADRRSFF
CDR3nt: TGTGCCAGCAGCGAGGACGCGGATAGGAGATCTTTCTTT
v_gene: TRBV9
abundance: many
d_gene: -
len: 13
j_gene: TRBJ1-1

CDR3aa: CASSPWGGSSTDTQYF
CDR3nt: TGTGCCAGCAGCCCTTGGGGCGGTTCCAGCACAGATACGCAGTATTTT
v_gene: TRBV9
abundance: -
d_gene: -
len: 16
j_gene: TRBJ2-3

CDR3aa: CASSPRPLGDTEAFF
CDR3nt: TGTGCCAGCAGTCCCCGGCCCTTGGGGGACACTGAAGCTTTCTTT
v_gene: TRBV6-6
abundance: many
d_gene: -
len: 15
j_gene: TRBJ1-1

CDR3aa: CASSPGEHGELFF
CDR3nt: TGTGCCAGCAGTCCTGGGGAGCACGGGGAGCTGTTTTTT
v_gene: TRBV14
abundance: -
d_gene: -
len: 13
j_gene: TRBJ2-2

CDR3aa: CASSQGQSNEQFF
CDR3nt: TGTGCCAGCAGCCAAGGACAGTCTAATGAGCAGTTCTTC
v_gene: TRBV4-2
abundance: medium-sized
d_gene: -
len: 13
j_gene: TRBJ2-1

CDR3aa: CASSQLDRTSTEAFF
CDR3nt: TGCGCCAGCAGCCAACTGGACAGAACGAGCACTGAAGCTTTCTTT
v_gene: TRBV4-1
abundance: -
d_gene: -
len: 15
j_gene: TRBJ1-1

CDR3aa: CAISQRGDGYTF
CDR3nt: TGTGCCATCAGCCAAAGAGGGGACGGCTACACCTTC
v_gene: TRBV10-3
abundance: many
d_gene: -
len: 12
j_gene: TRBJ1-2

CDR3aa: CATSRGGKNTEAFF
CDR3nt: TGTGCCACCAGCAGAGGCGGGAAGAACACTGAAGCTTTCTTT
v_gene: TRBV15
abundance: few
d_gene: -
len: 14
j_gene: TRBJ1-1

CDR3aa: CASSLVAGGGNIQYF
CDR3nt: TGTGCCAGCAGCTTAGTAGCGGGAGGGGGAAACATTCAGTACTTC
v_gene: TRBV7-2
abundance: few
d_gene: TRBD2
len: 15
j_gene: TRBJ2-4

CDR3aa: CASSRTSGRAGGELFF
CDR3nt: TGTGCCAGTAGTCGGACTAGCGGGAGGGCCGGCGGGGAGCTGTTTTTT
v_gene: TRBV19
abundance: -
d_gene: TRBD2
len: 16
j_gene: TRBJ2-2

CDR3aa: CASSHNRDYPYNEQFF
CDR3nt: TGTGCCAGCAGCCACAACCGGGACTACCCTTACAATGAGCAGTTCTTC
v_gene: TRBV14
abundance: -
d_gene: TRBD2
len: 16
j_gene: TRBJ2-1

CDR3aa: CASSFRAGTGELFF
CDR3nt: TGTGCCAGCAGCTTCAGGGCGGGCACCGGGGAGCTGTTTTTT
v_gene: TRBV11-2
abundance: few
d_gene: -
len: 14
j_gene: TRBJ2-2

CDR3aa: CASSRTDSPYNEQFF
CDR3nt: TGTGCCAGCAGTCGGACGGACAGCCCATACAATGAGCAGTTCTTC
v_gene: TRBV6-6
abundance: -
d_gene: -
len: 15
j_gene: TRBJ2-1

CDR3aa: CAISDVEARTLHYGYTF
CDR3nt: TGTGCCATCAGTGATGTCGAAGCTAGGACTCTACACTATGGCTACACCTTC
v_gene: TRBV10-3
abundance: few
d_gene: -
len: 17
j_gene: TRBJ1-2

CDR3aa: CASSLVTGTIPSTDTQYF
CDR3nt: TGTGCCAGCAGCTTAGTCACGGGAACAATCCCTAGCACAGATACGCAGTATTTT
v_gene: TRBV7-8
abundance: few
d_gene: -
len: 18
j_gene: TRBJ2-3

CDR3aa: CASRDSGNPTDTQYF
CDR3nt: TGTGCCAGCAGGGACTCGGGGAACCCCACAGATACGCAGTATTTT
v_gene: TRBV6-5
abundance: -
d_gene: -
len: 15
j_gene: TRBJ2-3

CDR3aa: CASSQGQGLNYGYTF
CDR3nt: TGCGCCAGCAGCCAAGGCCAGGGTTTAAACTATGGCTACACCTTC
v_gene: TRBV4-1
abundance: few
d_gene: -
len: 15
j_gene: TRBJ1-2

CDR3aa: CASSLDGGFSYEQYF
CDR3nt: TGTGCCAGCAGCTTAGATGGGGGCTTCTCCTACGAGCAGTACTTC
v_gene: TRBV11-2
abundance: few
d_gene: -
len: 15
j_gene: TRBJ2-7